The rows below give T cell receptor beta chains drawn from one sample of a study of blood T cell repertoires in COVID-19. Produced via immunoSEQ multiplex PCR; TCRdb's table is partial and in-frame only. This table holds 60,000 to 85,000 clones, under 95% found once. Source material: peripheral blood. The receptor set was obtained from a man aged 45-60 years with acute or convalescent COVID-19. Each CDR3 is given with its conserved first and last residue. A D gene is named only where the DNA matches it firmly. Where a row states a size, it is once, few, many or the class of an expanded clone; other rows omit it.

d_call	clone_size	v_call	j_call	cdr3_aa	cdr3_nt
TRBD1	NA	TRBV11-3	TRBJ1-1	CASSLDREDAEAFF	TGTGCCAGCAGCTTGGACAGGGAGGACGCTGAAGCTTTCTTT
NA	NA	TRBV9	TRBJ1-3	CASSVQAVFSGNTIYF	TGTGCCAGCAGCGTGCAGGCAGTATTCTCTGGAAACACCATATATTTT
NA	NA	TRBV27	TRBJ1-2	CASTTGGRGYTF	TGTGCCAGCACCACCGGGGGGCGCGGCTACACCTTC
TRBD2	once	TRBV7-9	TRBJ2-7	CASSLEVYGLAGGGEQYF	TGTGCCAGCAGCTTAGAAGTTTACGGACTAGCGGGAGGTGGCGAGCAGTACTTC
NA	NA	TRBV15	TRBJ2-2	CATSRGRSNTGELFF	TGTGCCACCAGCAGAGGCAGATCGAACACCGGGGAGCTGTTTTTT
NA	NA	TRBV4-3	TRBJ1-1	CASSQSPGTEAFF	TGCGCCAGCAGCCAATCACCGGGGACTGAAGCTTTCTTT
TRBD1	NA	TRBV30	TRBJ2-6	CAWSGISRDRGSGANVLTF	TGTGCCTGGAGTGGAATCTCCCGGGACAGGGGATCTGGGGCCAACGTCCTGACTTTC
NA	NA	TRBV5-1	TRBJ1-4	CASSLGGGTNEKLFF	TGCGCCAGCAGCTTGGGGGGAGGGACCAATGAAAAACTGTTTTTT
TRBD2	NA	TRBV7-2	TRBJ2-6	CASSLTSGRTGANVLTF	TGTGCCAGCAGCCTAACTAGCGGGAGAACGGGGGCCAACGTCCTGACTTTC
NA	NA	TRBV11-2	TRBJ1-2	CASSLGFRGSGYTF	TGTGCCAGCAGCTTAGGGTTTAGAGGGTCTGGCTACACCTTC
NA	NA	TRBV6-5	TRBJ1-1	CASSSGTADFNTEAFF	TGTGCCAGCAGTTCCGGGACTGCGGACTTTAACACTGAAGCTTTCTTT
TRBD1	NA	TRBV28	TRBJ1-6	CASSLLAGGNSPLHF	TGTGCCAGCAGTTTATTGGCAGGGGGGAATTCACCCCTCCACTTT
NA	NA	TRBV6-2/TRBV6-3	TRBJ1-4	CASSPLRVGEKLFF	TGTGCCAGCAGCCCCCTCCGGGTCGGGGAAAAACTGTTTTTT
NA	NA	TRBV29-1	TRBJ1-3	CSVNPDGSSGNTIYF	TGCAGCGTTAACCCCGATGGGAGCTCTGGAAACACCATATATTTT
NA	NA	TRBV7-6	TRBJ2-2	CASSLRLPGDTGELFF	TGTGCCAGCAGCTTACGGCTCCCAGGGGACACCGGGGAGCTGTTTTTT
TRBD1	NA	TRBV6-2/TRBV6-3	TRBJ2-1	CASSQGQGSMDEQFF	TGTGCCAGCAGTCAGGGACAGGGTTCAATGGATGAGCAGTTCTTC
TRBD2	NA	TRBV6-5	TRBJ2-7	CASSYSSGSVSEQYF	TGTGCCAGCAGTTACTCTAGCGGGAGCGTCAGCGAGCAGTACTTC
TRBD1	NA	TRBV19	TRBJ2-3	CASSTRQGLTDTQYF	TGTGCCAGTAGTACCCGACAGGGCCTGACAGATACGCAGTATTTT
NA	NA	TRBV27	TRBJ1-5	CASSSVSNQPQHF	TGTGCCAGCAGTTCGGTTAGCAATCAGCCCCAGCATTTT
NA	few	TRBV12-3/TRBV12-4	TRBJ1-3	CASGHPNTIYF	TGTGCCAGCGGCCATCCAAACACCATATATTTT
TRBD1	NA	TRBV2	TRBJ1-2	CASHLLDRGLGGYTF	TGTGCCAGCCACCTGCTTGATAGGGGGCTGGGTGGCTACACCTTC
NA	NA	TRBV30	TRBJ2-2	CAWSVGSPETGELFF	TGTGCCTGGAGTGTCGGGTCCCCGGAGACCGGGGAGCTGTTTTTT
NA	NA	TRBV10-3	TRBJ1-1	CAISASMVNTEAFF	TGTGCCATCAGTGCCTCTATGGTGAACACTGAAGCTTTCTTT
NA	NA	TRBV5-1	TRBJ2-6	CASSFTTTASGANVLTF	TGCGCCAGCAGCTTTACCACGACTGCTTCTGGGGCCAACGTCCTGACTTTC
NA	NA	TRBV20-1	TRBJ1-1	CSAKKQVGAFF	TGCAGCGCCAAGAAACAGGTTGGGGCTTTCTTT
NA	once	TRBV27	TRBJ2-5	CASSLLKPTTQETQYF	TGTGCCAGCAGTTTATTGAAGCCAACTACCCAAGAGACCCAGTACTTC
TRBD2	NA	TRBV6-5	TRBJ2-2	CASSLTSGDTGELFF	TGTGCCAGCAGCTTGACTAGCGGAGACACCGGGGAGCTGTTTTTT
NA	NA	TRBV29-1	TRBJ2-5	CSAAWRETQYF	TGCAGCGCTGCCTGGCGGGAGACCCAGTACTTC
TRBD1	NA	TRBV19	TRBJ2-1	CASRTGVNEQFF	TGTGCCAGTAGGACAGGGGTCAATGAGCAGTTCTTC
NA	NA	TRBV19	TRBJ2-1	CASRTGNEQFF	TGTGCCAGCCGTACAGGCAATGAGCAGTTCTTC
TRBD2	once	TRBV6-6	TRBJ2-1	CASSYLWTSGRNEQFF	TGTGCCAGCAGTTACTTATGGACTAGCGGGAGGAATGAGCAGTTCTTC
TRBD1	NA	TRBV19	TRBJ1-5	CASSGQGALSNQPQHF	TGTGCCAGTAGCGGACAGGGGGCGCTGAGCAATCAGCCCCAGCATTTT
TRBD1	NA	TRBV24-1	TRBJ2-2	CATSDSRDRGRGGELFF	TGTGCCACCAGTGATTCCAGGGACAGGGGGCGCGGCGGGGAGCTGTTTTTT
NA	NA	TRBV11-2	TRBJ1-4	CASSLGGGNEKLFF	TGTGCCAGCAGCTTAGGAGGGGGAAATGAAAAACTGTTTTTT
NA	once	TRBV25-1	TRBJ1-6	CASSRVSSYNSPLHF	TGTGCCAGCAGCAGGGTGAGCTCCTATAATTCACCCCTCCACTTT
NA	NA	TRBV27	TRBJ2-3	CASSSKRTGTDTQYF	TGTGCCAGCAGTTCCAAGCGGACAGGCACAGATACGCAGTATTTT
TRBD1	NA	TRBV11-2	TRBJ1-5	CASSNGTGLSQPQHF	TGTGCCAGCAGCAACGGGACAGGGTTGAGTCAGCCCCAGCATTTT
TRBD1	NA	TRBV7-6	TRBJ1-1	CASSLRTGGYTEAFF	TGTGCCAGCAGCTTGCGGACAGGGGGTTACACTGAAGCTTTCTTT
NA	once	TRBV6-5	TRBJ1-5	CASSYPGENQPQHF	TGTGCCAGCAGTTACCCAGGGGAGAATCAGCCCCAGCATTTT
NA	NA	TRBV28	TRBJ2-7	CASGGVSEQYF	TGTGCCAGTGGAGGGGTCTCCGAGCAGTACTTC
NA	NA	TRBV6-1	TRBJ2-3	CASSDGGPTDTQYF	TGTGCCAGCAGTGACGGGGGGCCCACAGATACGCAGTATTTT
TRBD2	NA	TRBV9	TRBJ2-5	CASSVLGGETQYF	TGTGCCAGCAGCGTCCTCGGGGGGGAGACCCAGTACTTC
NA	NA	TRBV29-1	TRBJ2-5	CSVDRHSGETQYF	TGCAGCGTTGACAGACACTCAGGGGAGACCCAGTACTTC
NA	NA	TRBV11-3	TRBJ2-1	CASAAGREQFF	TGTGCCAGCGCGGCGGGGAGGGAGCAGTTCTTC
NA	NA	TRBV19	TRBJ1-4	CASSFRVNEKLFF	TGTGCCAGTAGTTTCAGGGTGAATGAAAAACTGTTTTTT
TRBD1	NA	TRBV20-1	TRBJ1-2	CSASPPGQSYGYTF	TGCAGTGCTAGTCCTCCGGGACAGTCTTATGGCTACACCTTC
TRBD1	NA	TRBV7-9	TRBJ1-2	CASSSPDRAGGYTF	TGTGCCAGCAGCTCCCCCGACAGGGCGGGAGGCTACACCTTC
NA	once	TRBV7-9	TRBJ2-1	CASSLGSGGGEQFF	TGTGCCAGCAGCTTAGGATCTGGGGGCGGTGAGCAGTTCTTC
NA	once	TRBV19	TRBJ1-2	CATTPSARSGYTF	TGTGCCACCACACCTTCCGCACGAAGTGGCTACACCTTC